These 4 T cell receptor beta chains share one sample of origin, sequenced in a study of Ad26.COV2.S vaccination and SARS-CoV-2 variants. Regarding treatment: about 20 received Ad26.COV2.S at low or high dose, single or two shots; a few received placebo; per-sample allocation not given. Sampling happened 63 days after the first vaccine or placebo injection. The protocol was immunoSEQ multiplex PCR, while the TCRdb copy is restricted to in-frame clones and leaves out a portion. The data show some 480,000 clones, with around 90% seen just once and around 13% held by the top ten. Sequencing used peripheral blood, obtained in a trial of Ad26.COV2.S vaccine versus placebo. The receptors originated from a person aged 18-60 years who received the Ad26.COV2.S COVID-19 vaccine or a placebo.

CDR3 residues: CASSNLGTGPTYEQYF. CDR3 bases: TGTGCCAGCAGCAACCTGGGGACAGGGCCTACCTACGAGCAGTACTTC. The rearrangement joins TRBV21-1 to TRBJ2-7; the DNA was not used to check the table's D call, TRBD1. TRBV21-1 is deemed a pseudogene. The CDR3 runs to 16 residues.

This sequence joins TRBV4-1 and TRBJ2-7; no firm D call. CDR3 length equals 12 residues. Germline CDR1 MGHRA, CDR2 YSYEKL. V shed 0 bases and J shed 4 bases, with 4 bases lying between them. The CDR3 spells CASSQDGYEQYF. The CDR3 DNA reads TGCGCCAGCAGCCAAGATGGGTACGAGCAGTACTTC.

The chain carries TRBV28 and TRBJ1-2; TRBD1 is a possible D gene (5 bases). Trimming left V 5 bases short and J 4 bases short, with 17 bases between. CDR1 and CDR2 from the germline V gene are MDHEN and SYDVKM. CDR3 size: 15 residues. The CDR3 DNA reads TGTGCCAGCAGTCTTATCAGGGCCGGGGGCTATGGCTACACCTTC. This encodes CASSLIRAGGYGYTF.

The chain uses TRBV5-1 and TRBJ1-1, with D maybe TRBD1 (6 bases). CDR3 length equals 16 residues. With 4 bases removed from V and 0 bases from J, the gap between germline ends came to 16 bases. From germline, CDR1 is SGHRS and CDR2 YFSETQ. This CDR3 reads CASSPGHIPMNTEAFF. CDR3 coding DNA: TGCGCCAGCAGCCCGGGACATATACCAATGAACACTGAAGCTTTCTTT.